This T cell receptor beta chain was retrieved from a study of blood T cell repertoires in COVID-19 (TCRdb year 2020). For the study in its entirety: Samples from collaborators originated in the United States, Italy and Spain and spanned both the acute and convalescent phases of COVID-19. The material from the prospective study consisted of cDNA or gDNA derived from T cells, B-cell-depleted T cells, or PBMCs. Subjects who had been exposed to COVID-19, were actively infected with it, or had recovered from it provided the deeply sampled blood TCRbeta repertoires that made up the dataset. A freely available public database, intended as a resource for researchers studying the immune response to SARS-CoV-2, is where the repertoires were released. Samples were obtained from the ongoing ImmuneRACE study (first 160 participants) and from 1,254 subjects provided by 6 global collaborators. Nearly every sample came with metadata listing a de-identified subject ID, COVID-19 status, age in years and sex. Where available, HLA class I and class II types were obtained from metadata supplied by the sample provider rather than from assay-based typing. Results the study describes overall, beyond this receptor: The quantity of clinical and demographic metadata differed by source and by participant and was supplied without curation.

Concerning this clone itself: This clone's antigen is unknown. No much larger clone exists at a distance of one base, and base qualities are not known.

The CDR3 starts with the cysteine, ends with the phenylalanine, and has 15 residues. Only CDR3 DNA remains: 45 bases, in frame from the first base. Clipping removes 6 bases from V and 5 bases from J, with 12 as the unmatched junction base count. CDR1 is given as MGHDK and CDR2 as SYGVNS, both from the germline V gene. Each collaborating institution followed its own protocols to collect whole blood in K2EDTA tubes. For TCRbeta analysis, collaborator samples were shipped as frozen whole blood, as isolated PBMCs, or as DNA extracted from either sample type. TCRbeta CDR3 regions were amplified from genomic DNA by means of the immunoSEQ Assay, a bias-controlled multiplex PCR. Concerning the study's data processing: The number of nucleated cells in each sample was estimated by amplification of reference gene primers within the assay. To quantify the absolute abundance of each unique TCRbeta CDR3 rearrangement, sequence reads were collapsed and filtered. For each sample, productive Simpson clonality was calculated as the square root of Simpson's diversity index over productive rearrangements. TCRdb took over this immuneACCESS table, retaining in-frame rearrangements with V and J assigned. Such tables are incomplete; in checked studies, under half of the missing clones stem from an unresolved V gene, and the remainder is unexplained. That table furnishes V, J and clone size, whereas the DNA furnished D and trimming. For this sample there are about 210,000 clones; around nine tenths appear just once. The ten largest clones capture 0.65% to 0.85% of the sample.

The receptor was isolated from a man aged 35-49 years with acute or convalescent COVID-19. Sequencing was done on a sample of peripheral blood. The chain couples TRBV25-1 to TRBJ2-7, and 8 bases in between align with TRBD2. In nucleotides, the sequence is TGTGCCAGCAGCGACCCGGGACTAGAACCCGACGAGCAGTACTTC. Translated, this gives CASSDPGLEPDEQYF.